What follows are 27 T cell receptor beta chains derived from one specimen sequenced in a study of cytomegalovirus exposure and HLA in healthy donors listed by TCRdb under 2017. Library method: the immunoSEQ multiplex PCR assay. For the multiplex PCR, a mixture combining 60 forward primers for TCR Vbeta segments and 13 reverse primers for TCR Jbeta segments was used. The clones in this table, taken by TCRdb from immuneACCESS, are in-frame only. Not every clone is retained; where verified, under half of the shortfall comes from an unresolved V gene, and the cause of the rest is unknown. This sample gives approximately 130,000 clones in total; 65% to 80% of them show up just once. The ten largest clones add up to less than 3.5% of the sample. Sequencing input: PBMCs. Source of these receptors: a woman aged 40 to 50 in good health and CMV-seropositive.

The chain combines TRBV11-2 with TRBJ2-5, with D perhaps matching TRBD1 (6 bases). The CDR3 is 15 amino acids. V was cut by 0 bases and J by 5 bases, with 13 bases left in between. CDR1 SGHAT and CDR2 FQNNGV come from the germline V gene. In nucleotides, the CDR3 is TGTGCCAGCAGCTTAGAGGGCAGGGGAGTGGAGACCCAGTACTTC. As protein: CASSLEGRGVETQYF.

Worth noting for this clone: At one boundary the junction diverges from the germline segment, which might be a read error. This rearrangement joins TRBV7-7 to TRBJ2-2, with 9 bases that match TRBD2. The CDR3 length is 19 residues. Germline-derived CDR1 and CDR2 are SSHAT and FNYEAQ (reference sequence). Here the CDR3 DNA reads TGTGCTAGCAGCCCGCAGGGGGGACTAGCCCCAGCTGGCACCGGGGAGCTGTTTTTT. This gives the protein CASSPQGGLAPAGTGELFF.

The chain recombines TRBV29-1 with TRBJ1-4; D call uncertain. The V end was cut by 4 bases, the J end by 4 bases, with 16 bases between. The length of the CDR3 is 15 residues. Germline assignment: CDR1 SQVTM and CDR2 ANQGSEA. The CDR3 reads CSVGPRGGLNEKLFF. The CDR3, as DNA: TGCAGCGTTGGTCCCCGGGGAGGCCTTAATGAAAAACTGTTTTTT.

This clone was seen only a few times. The chain carries TRBV6-5 and TRBJ1-2, with a tentative D call TRBD1 (5 bases). This CDR3 comprises 12 residues. CDR1 is MNHEY and CDR2 is SVGAGI in the germline V gene. Trimming cost V 2 bases and J 4 bases, with 5 bases left between them. The DNA for the CDR3 is TGTGCCAGCAGTTACACAGGCTATGGCTACACCTTC. Its protein is CASSYTGYGYTF.

V and J are TRBV2 and TRBJ1-2; perhaps TRBD1 as D (6 bases). V dropped 5 bases and J dropped 2 bases, with 9 bases sitting between them. Germline V lookup: CDR1 SNHLY, CDR2 FYNNEI. CDR3 length equals 13 residues. This chain's CDR3 is CASSKDRNYGYTF. The CDR3 DNA is TGTGCCAGCAGTAAGGACAGAAACTATGGCTACACCTTC.

The chain recombines TRBV7-9 with TRBJ1-1; maybe TRBD1 (5 bases). CDR1 and CDR2 from the germline V gene are SEHNR and FQNEAQ (reference sequence). The CDR3 is made up of 15 amino acids. The ends were cut back, 6 bases at V and 3 bases at J, with 17 bases in the middle. CDR3: CASSWGSGVHTEAFF. Here the CDR3 DNA reads TGTGCCAGCAGTTGGGGCTCGGGGGTGCACACTGAAGCTTTCTTT.

The rearrangement links TRBV6-5 to TRBJ2-7, with 12 positions matching TRBD2. This CDR3 is 15 amino acids long. CDR1 and CDR2 (germline): MNHEY, SVGAGI. J lost 3 bases, V lost 6 bases, and 6 bases had no gene match. The CDR3 DNA follows: TGTGCCAGCAGGGTAGGACTAGCGGGAAACTACGAGCAGTACTTC. Residues: CASRVGLAGNYEQYF.

The chain joins TRBV7-3 to TRBJ2-3; 7 bases fit TRBD2. Germline CDR1 reads SGHTA; CDR2 reads FQGTGA. The CDR3 sequence is 13 residues long. Trimming cost V 4 bases and J 7 bases; bases outside gene matches: 5. The CDR3 loop is CASSSGTTNTQYF. The CDR3 DNA reads TGTGCCAGCAGCTCAGGGACTACGAATACGCAGTATTTT.

The chain combines TRBV27 with TRBJ1-1; the D is unclear. The CDR3 has 13 residues. Germline V gene sequence: CDR1 MNHEY, CDR2 SMNVEV (reference sequence). V lost 3 bases to trimming and J lost 3 bases, with 8 bases between them. Here the CDR3 DNA reads TGTGCCAGCAGTTTCTCGGGGTACACTGAAGCTTTCTTT. Translating it yields CASSFSGYTEAFF.

The chain has TRBV9 and TRBJ2-7, with TRBD2 identical over 10 bases. CDR1 is SGDLS, CDR2 YYNGEE, per germline. The CDR3 covers 14 residues. With V trimmed by 0 bases and J by 9 bases, 6 bases remained unmatched. The DNA for the CDR3 is TGTGCCAGCAGCGTAGAAGCGGGGGGGCGGGGGCAGTACTTC. Encoded protein: CASSVEAGGRGQYF.

The V gene is TRBV10-3, the J gene TRBJ1-3; D ambiguous. The germline V gene encodes CDR1 ENHRY and CDR2 SYGVKD. V lost 3 bases, J lost 0 bases, and 12 bases lay in between. The CDR3 extends over 16 amino acids. The CDR3 DNA is TGTGCCATCAGTGAAGGCGCGGGATACTCTGGAAACACCATATATTTT. This sequence encodes CAISEGAGYSGNTIYF.

V gene TRBV27 combines with J gene TRBJ1-3; D gene ambiguous. Between the trimmed V and J ends, which lost 6 bases and 2 bases, there was a span of 11 bases. Germline values: CDR1 MNHEY, CDR2 SMNVEV (reference sequence). This CDR3 contains 14 residues. This CDR3 is CASRSTTPGNTIYF. CDR3 DNA sequence: TGTGCCAGCAGATCCACAACCCCTGGAAACACCATATATTTT.

V usage is TRBV7-3 and J usage is TRBJ2-6, with TRBD2 identical over 10 bases. Germline V CDR1 and CDR2: SGHTA, FQGTGA. This CDR3 has 18 residues. V was pared by 5 bases and J by 2 bases, with 9 bases of the junction left unmatched. CDR3 DNA sequence: TGTGCCAGCAGCCGGGCTACTAGCGGGACACCTGGGGCCAACGTCCTGACTTTC. Encoded protein: CASSRATSGTPGANVLTF.

The chain employs TRBV4-3 and TRBJ2-1, with D possibly TRBD2 on 5 matching bases. V gave up 1 base and J gave up 6 bases, with 10 bases separating them. Germline V gene sequence: CDR1 LGHNA, CDR2 YSLEER. The CDR3 is 14 amino acids. CDR3 nucleotide sequence: TGCGCCAGCAGCCAAGGGGCTAGCAGCAATGAGCAGTTCTTC. Translated, it gives CASSQGASSNEQFF.

The chain uses TRBV11-2 and TRBJ2-1, with a weak D call TRBD1 (5 bases). Per germline, CDR1 SGHAT and CDR2 FQNNGV. This CDR3 comprises 16 residues. V was trimmed by 1 base and J by 0 bases, leaving 10 bases between them. The CDR3 protein is CASSLGQGSSYNEQFF. The CDR3 nucleotides read TGTGCCAGCAGCTTAGGGCAGGGTAGCTCCTACAATGAGCAGTTCTTC.

The chain uses TRBV19 and TRBJ1-1; D remains unclear. Trimming shortened V by 3 bases and J by 8 bases, and 7 bases separated the two germline ends. The CDR3 spans 11 residues. CDR1 and CDR2 (germline): LNHDA, SQIVND (reference sequence). CDR3 sequence (DNA): TGTGCCAGTAGTATTCGGGGAGAAGCTTTCTTT. This gives the protein CASSIRGEAFF.

This rearrangement joins TRBV29-1 to TRBJ2-2; 7 nucleotides agree with TRBD1. Germline values: CDR1 SQVTM, CDR2 ANQGSEA. The trim removed 3 bases at V and 0 bases at J, leaving 1 base unmatched. CDR3 length: 14 residues. CDR3 DNA sequence: TGCAGCGTTGATACAGGGGCGAACACCGGGGAGCTGTTTTTT. This codes for CSVDTGANTGELFF.

The genes are TRBV9 and TRBJ2-2; weak D call: TRBD2 (5 bases). This CDR3 spans 14 amino acids. With 0 bases removed from V and 3 bases from J, the gap between germline ends came to 6 bases. The germline V gene has CDR1 SGDLS and CDR2 YYNGEE. This chain's CDR3 is CASSVEGDTGELFF. CDR3 DNA: TGTGCCAGCAGCGTAGAGGGAGACACCGGGGAGCTGTTTTTT. Variable domain in full (rest from reference TRBV9 and TRBJ2-2): DSGVTQTPKHLITATGQRVTLRCSPRSGDLSVYWYQQSLDQGLQFLIQYYNGEERAKGNILERFSAQQFPDLHSELNLSSLELGDSALYFCASSVEGDTGELFFGEGSRLTVL.

The genes are TRBV7-9 and TRBJ1-1, with a tentative D call TRBD1 (5 bases). Between the trimmed V and J ends, which lost 3 bases and 5 bases, there was a span of 13 bases. CDR1 and CDR2 (germline): SEHNR, FQNEAQ (reference sequence). The CDR3 loop spans 14 amino acids. The CDR3 loop is CASSLGGGGTEAFF. Here the CDR3 DNA reads TGTGCCAGCAGCTTGGGGGGGGGAGGAACTGAAGCTTTCTTT.

This clone occurred a few times. The gene calls are TRBV5-4 and TRBJ2-3; a possible D gene is TRBD2 (5 bases). The germline V and J ends were trimmed by 9 bases and 0 bases, with 20 bases remaining between them. The CDR3 runs to 16 residues. Looked up from germline, CDR1 is SGHNT and CDR2 is YYREEE (reference sequence). The CDR3 loop reads CAMPGGVRGSTDTQYF. For the CDR3, the DNA is TGTGCCATGCCAGGTGGGGTCCGGGGTAGCACAGATACGCAGTATTTT.

V gene TRBV9 combines with J gene TRBJ2-2; 9 nucleotides align to TRBD1. The germline gives CDR1 SGDLS, CDR2 YYNGEE. The ends lost 4 bases at V and 7 bases at J; junction bases unmatched: 8. The CDR3 loop spans 15 amino acids. CDR3 protein: CASSISGQGIGELFF. CDR3 sequence (DNA): TGTGCCAGCAGCATCTCGGGACAGGGAATCGGGGAGCTGTTTTTT.

This chain joins TRBV7-2 and TRBJ2-7; no reliable D call. CDR3 length: 15 residues. Germline CDR1 reads SGHTA; CDR2 reads FQGNSA. The V gene lost 1 base and the J gene lost 0 bases, with 10 bases spanning the gap. In DNA, the CDR3 is TGTGCCAGCAGCTTAGACAGAGCCCACTCCTACGAGCAGTACTTC. Translating it yields CASSLDRAHSYEQYF.

The table lists this clone with a count of one. The V gene is TRBV29-1, the J gene TRBJ1-2; D gene unclear. V lost 0 bases and J 3 bases, leaving 11 bases between the germline ends. This CDR3 has 14 amino acids. Germline CDR1 reads SQVTM; CDR2 reads ANQGSEA. The CDR3 bases are TGCAGCGTTGAAGATTCTGGGCAGTACTATGGCTACACCTTC. It translates to CSVEDSGQYYGYTF.

Worth noting for this clone: Additional DNA sequences in this sample encode the identical CDR3. The chain employs TRBV28 and TRBJ2-1; D possibly corresponds to TRBD1 (7 bases). The V end lost 4 bases, the J end lost 3 bases, and 16 bases lay between the germline ends. Germline V gives CDR1 MDHEN, CDR2 SYDVKM. This CDR3 is 16 amino acids long. DNA of the CDR3: TGTGCCAGCAGTTCCCTAGGAGGGGGCGTCTACAATGAGCAGTTCTTC. Protein sequence: CASSSLGGGVYNEQFF.

The chain has TRBV5-1 and TRBJ1-2; D remains unclear. The ends were cut back, 2 bases at V and 4 bases at J, with 6 bases in the middle. The germline CDR1 and CDR2 sequences are SGHRS and YFSETQ. The CDR3 contains 12 residues. The CDR3 bases are TGCGCCAGCAGCTTTGACTCCTATGGCTACACCTTC. Its protein is CASSFDSYGYTF. Full variable domain (outside the CDR3, taken from reference TRBV5-1 and TRBJ1-2): KAGVTQTPRYLIKTRGQQVTLSCSPISGHRSVSWYQQTPGQGLQFLFEYFSETQRNKGNFPGRFSGRQFSNSRSEMNVSTLELGDSALYLCASSFDSYGYTFGSGTRLTVV.

The V gene is TRBV6-5, the J gene TRBJ1-3; 7 nucleotides agree with TRBD1. This CDR3 is 14 amino acids long. The germline CDR1 and CDR2 sequences are MNHEY and SVGAGI. The ends lost 6 bases at V and 0 bases at J; junction bases unmatched: 2. Written as DNA, the CDR3 is TGTGCCAGCAGACAGGGGAACTCTGGAAACACCATATATTTT. It yields the protein CASRQGNSGNTIYF.

Written as DNA, the CDR3 is TGTGCCAGCAGTTATTCTCAGGGTGCTGGAAACACCATATATTTT. Translation gives CASSYSQGAGNTIYF. The gene calls are TRBV6-6 and TRBJ1-3; D might be TRBD1 (5 bases). Germline V gene lookup returns CDR1 MNHNY and CDR2 SVGAGI (reference sequence). The CDR3 runs 15 residues. V was clipped by 3 bases and J by 2 bases, with 11 bases between them.